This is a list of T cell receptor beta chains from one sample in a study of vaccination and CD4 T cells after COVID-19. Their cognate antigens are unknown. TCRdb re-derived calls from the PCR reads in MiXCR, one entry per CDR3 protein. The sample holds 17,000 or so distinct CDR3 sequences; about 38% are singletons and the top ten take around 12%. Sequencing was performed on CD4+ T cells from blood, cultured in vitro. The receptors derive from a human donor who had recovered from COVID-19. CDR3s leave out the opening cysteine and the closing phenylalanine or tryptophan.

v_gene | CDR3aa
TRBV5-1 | ASSQGGAGGVDTQY
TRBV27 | ASSSFTGVYTQY
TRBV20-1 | SATAVVGRGNQPQH
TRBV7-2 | ASSFDQGTQY
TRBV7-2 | ASSYRPSGEQF
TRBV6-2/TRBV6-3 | ASSFTGPPTSTDTQY
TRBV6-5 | ASSSGLAVYQETQY
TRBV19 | ASSRTGTYGYT
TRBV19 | ASSIAGFGTDTQY
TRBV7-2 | ASSPVASGSREQY
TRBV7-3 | ASSKSGSAPYEQY
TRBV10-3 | AIRPPGQTEAF
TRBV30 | AWSGGHASTEAF
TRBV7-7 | ASSSGQGSTDTQY
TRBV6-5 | ASSYGGLRTSGRSSYEQY
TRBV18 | ASSPGILLSASVYYEQY
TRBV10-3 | AIWDTTYEQY
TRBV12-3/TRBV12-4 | ASTLDRGRNEQF
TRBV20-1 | SASTGSSYNEQF
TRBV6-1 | ASSKAQTSGGYT
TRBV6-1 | ASSDTGGALFYEKLF
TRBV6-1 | ASSSGQVNQPQH
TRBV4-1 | ASSPFLSRGKNTEAF
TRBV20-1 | SAAGGRGHSDTQY
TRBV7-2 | ASSLEGTYGYT
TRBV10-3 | AISDRSRDRGRNTEAF
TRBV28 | ASIRAATDTQY
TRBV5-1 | ASSLGDSSDEQF
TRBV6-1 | ASSTGEDTQY
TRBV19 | ASSDSGSISYEQY
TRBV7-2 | ASSLTSGPSYEQY
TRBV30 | AWRLSTSGPQH
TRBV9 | ASSVVGSGSVTGELF
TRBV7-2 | ASSPRTGGETQY
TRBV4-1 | ASSHLQGRSYEQY
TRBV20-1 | SARTSGTNEQF
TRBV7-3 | ASSSSNKETQY
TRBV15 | ATSRQQGANVLT
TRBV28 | ASTGNTGELF
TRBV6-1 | ASRLSQADTQY